This T cell receptor (beta chain) was sequenced in a study of T cell changes during pregnancy in multiple sclerosis. Germline-derived CDR1 and CDR2 are SGHRS and YFSETQ. Trimming removed 3 bases from V and 1 base from J, with 13 bases in between. The CDR3 loop spans 16 amino acids. Repertoires were generated with immunoSEQ multiplex PCR, while TCRdb's copy carries only in-frame clones and drops some. The sample lists some 67,000 clones; 92% were seen once. The material sequenced was peripheral blood, taken after pregnancy. This chain joins TRBV5-1 and TRBJ2-2; tentatively, D is TRBD2 (7 bases). The clonotype was recovered from a female donor with multiple sclerosis, enrolled in a pregnancy study. The chain's CDR3 is CASSWTAGLNTGELFF. The CDR3 nucleotides read TGCGCCAGCAGCTGGACAGCGGGACTGAACACCGGGGAGCTGTTTTTT.